The T cell receptor beta chain under discussion was sequenced for a study of CD8 T cells in Susac syndrome (dated by TCRdb to 2018 to 2020). With respect to the entire study: Repertoire sequencing was used to test whether CD8+ T cell activation and differentiation in Susac syndrome was antigen driven.

V is pruned by 4 bases and J by 3 bases, leaving 12 bases of the junction without a gene match. In the germline V gene, CDR1 corresponds to LGHNA and CDR2 to YNFKEQ. Including cysteine and phenylalanine, the CDR3 has 17 amino acids. The CDR3 DNA has 51 bases and is translated from base 1. Turning to this clonotype: Its antigen is unknown. Base qualities are missing; no much larger clone stands one base away.

RNA was extracted with the RNeasy kit and 0.5 to 1 ug was reverse transcribed using random hexamers. The immunoSEQ multiplex PCR assay, covering 54 Vbeta and 13 Jbeta segments, was used to amplify TCR beta CDR3 regions. To correct PCR amplification bias, a synthetic template baseline was used for both primer optimization and computational correction. Processing in the source paper ran as follows. Reads were annotated to V, D and J genes according to IMGT and were analyzed with immunoSEQ Analyzer, with only productive sequences retained. Clonality was computed as one minus Shannon entropy normalized by log2 of the number of productive unique sequences. Public and private clones were assessed among the 100 most prevalent clones of each patient and control. A clone was defined as Susac-specific if it was absent from the healthy and MS cohorts, from more than 850 published viral clones and from other ImmuneACCESS disease sequences. Starting from the raw public reads, TCRdb applied fastp trimming at Q25, assembled clones with MiXCR and retained in-frame beta chains. CDR3 protein duplicates are merged, each entry listing the most common genes and DNA. These V and J calls are TCRdb output, not the study's own analysis. For this sample the table gives hundreds of thousands of distinct CDR3 sequences, of which around 95% were detected only once. The top ten clones comprise 0.082% of the sample.

Peripheral blood CD8+ and CD4+ T cells from healthy donors, Susac syndrome patients and multiple sclerosis patients were profiled using high-throughput TCR beta sequencing. Treatment-naive patients with stable or active relapsing-remitting disease fulfilling revised McDonald criteria were used as multiple sclerosis controls. Bulk CD8+ and CD4+ T cells were purified by magnetic negative isolation, whereas CD8+ TEMRA cells were enriched by FACS. Blood was drawn into EDTA tubes, processed within 24 hours, and PBMCs were isolated by density gradient centrifugation. PBMCs intended for TCR sequencing were cryopreserved in liquid nitrogen and thawed later in a water bath at 37 degrees C. Purity of sorted or isolated CD4+, CD8+ and CD8+ TEMRA cells was at least 90%. Findings and caveats that apply to the study as a whole: The number of individuals in the TCR sequencing and HLA analysis was acknowledged as relatively small.

The rearrangement combines TRBV4-2 with TRBJ2-3, with TRBD2 identical over 8 junction bases. Sequencing used CD4+ T cells from PBMCs. The receptor comes from a human donor with multiple sclerosis. The nucleotide sequence is given as TGTGCCAGCAGCCGCGCGACTATCGGGGGGGGTACAGATACGCAGTATTTT. It encodes CASSRATIGGGTDTQYF.